This T cell receptor (beta chain) was identified in a study of blood T cell repertoires in COVID-19. Per the original data handling: Amplified reference gene primers provided the basis for estimating nucleated cell counts. Profiled with immunoSEQ multiplex PCR; TCRdb holds only in-frame clones, not every one. V and J calls plus clone size are reproduced from that table; the DNA served to infer D and trimming. In the table there are about 300,000 clones, 80% to 95% of which are singletons. Trimming stripped 4 bases from V and 6 bases from J, with 6 bases between. This CDR3 contains 12 residues. CDR1 is MDHEN and CDR2 is SYDVKM in the germline V gene.

The chain recombines TRBV28 with TRBJ2-2, with D unclear. Sequencing was carried out using peripheral blood. This receptor was taken from a young woman with COVID-19, enrolled during active disease. The CDR3 DNA reads as TGTGCCAGCAGTTCCCTTGCCGGGGAGCTGTTTTTT. Translated: CASSSLAGELFF. The whole variable domain, filled in from reference TRBV28 and TRBJ2-2, reads DVKVTQSSRYLVKRTGEKVFLECVQDMDHENMFWYRQDPGLGLRLIYFSYDVKMKEKGDIPEGYSVSREKKERFSLILESASTNQTSMYLCASSSLAGELFFGEGSRLTVL.